The rows below give T cell receptor beta chains drawn from one sample of a study of blood T cell repertoires in COVID-19. Measured with immunoSEQ multiplex PCR; TCRdb has only the in-frame clones, and not every one. The table has 400,000 or so clones, approximately 90% seen once; the top ten hold approximately 1.5%. Input material: peripheral blood. The receptors stem from a woman in her thirties or forties with COVID-19, enrolled during active disease. Each CDR3 is given with its conserved first and last residue. Fields, in order: J gene, clone size, D gene, V gene, CDR3 DNA, CDR3 protein. D genes are given only for firm matches. Some rows mark clone size as missing; the rest say once, few, many or name a class of expanded clone.

j_gene: TRBJ1-5
abundance: .
d_gene: TRBD1
v_gene: TRBV27
CDR3nt: TGTGCCAGCAGTGGCACAGGGGTTCGGAATCAGCCCCAGCATTTT
CDR3aa: CASSGTGVRNQPQHF

j_gene: TRBJ2-7
abundance: .
d_gene: .
v_gene: TRBV21-1
CDR3nt: TGTGCCAGCATCGAGAAGGGGCAGGCCTACGAGCAGTACTTC
CDR3aa: CASIEKGQAYEQYF

j_gene: TRBJ2-1
abundance: .
d_gene: TRBD2
v_gene: TRBV7-2
CDR3nt: TGTGCCAGCAGCTTAGGACTAGCGGGGTACAATGAGCAGTTCTTC
CDR3aa: CASSLGLAGYNEQFF

j_gene: TRBJ1-6
abundance: .
d_gene: .
v_gene: TRBV2
CDR3nt: TGTGCCAGCAGTGCCGAGGACAATCGTAATTCACCCCTCCACTTT
CDR3aa: CASSAEDNRNSPLHF

j_gene: TRBJ2-1
abundance: .
d_gene: TRBD2
v_gene: TRBV4-2
CDR3nt: TGTGCCAGCAGCCTCCGGGGACTAGCGGGAGACAATGAGCAGTTCTTC
CDR3aa: CASSLRGLAGDNEQFF

j_gene: TRBJ1-1
abundance: .
d_gene: .
v_gene: TRBV4-3
CDR3nt: TGCGCCAGCAGCCAGGGGCTAATGAACACTGAAGCTTTCTTT
CDR3aa: CASSQGLMNTEAFF

j_gene: TRBJ2-1
abundance: .
d_gene: .
v_gene: TRBV28
CDR3nt: TGTGCCAGCATTCTTTCTAGCTCCTACAATGAGCAGTTCTTC
CDR3aa: CASILSSSYNEQFF

j_gene: TRBJ2-1
abundance: .
d_gene: TRBD2
v_gene: TRBV7-3
CDR3nt: TGTGCCAGCAGCTCGTCGGGAGGGGTCGATGAGCAGTTCTTC
CDR3aa: CASSSSGGVDEQFF

j_gene: TRBJ1-2
abundance: .
d_gene: TRBD1
v_gene: TRBV4-1
CDR3nt: TGCGCCAGCAGCCAACAACAGGGGGGATCTAACTATGGCTACACCTTC
CDR3aa: CASSQQQGGSNYGYTF

j_gene: TRBJ1-2
abundance: .
d_gene: .
v_gene: TRBV10-2
CDR3nt: TGCGCCAGCGGGATAGGGAGTAGCTATGGCTACACCTTC
CDR3aa: CASGIGSSYGYTF

j_gene: TRBJ1-6
abundance: once
d_gene: .
v_gene: TRBV9
CDR3nt: TGTGCCAGCAGCGTGACAGGAACCCCTGGTAATTCACCCCTCCACTTT
CDR3aa: CASSVTGTPGNSPLHF

j_gene: TRBJ2-3
abundance: .
d_gene: .
v_gene: TRBV6-2/TRBV6-3
CDR3nt: TGTGCCAGCAGTTACCGCGGATCTAGCACAGATACGCAGTATTTT
CDR3aa: CASSYRGSSTDTQYF

j_gene: TRBJ2-1
abundance: .
d_gene: .
v_gene: TRBV6-5
CDR3nt: TGTGCCAGCAGTCCCCTCTCAGGGCCCAATGAGCAGTTCTTC
CDR3aa: CASSPLSGPNEQFF

j_gene: TRBJ2-1
abundance: .
d_gene: .
v_gene: TRBV20-1
CDR3nt: TGCAGTGCCCCCCGTCTGGGACTGCAGTTCTTC
CDR3aa: CSAPRLGLQFF

j_gene: TRBJ2-5
abundance: .
d_gene: TRBD2
v_gene: TRBV11-1
CDR3nt: TGTGCCAGCAGCTCTGTAACGGGGGGGCCCCAAGAGACCCAGTACTTC
CDR3aa: CASSSVTGGPQETQYF

j_gene: TRBJ1-1
abundance: .
d_gene: .
v_gene: TRBV4-1
CDR3nt: TGCGCCAGCAGCCAAGTCTTAGAGTGGGCCGACACTGAAGCTTTCTTT
CDR3aa: CASSQVLEWADTEAFF

j_gene: TRBJ1-2
abundance: .
d_gene: .
v_gene: TRBV5-6
CDR3nt: TGTGCCAGCAGCTCACAGGGAGGGCATACTACGGCCTGGGGCTACACCTTC
CDR3aa: CASSSQGGHTTAWGYTF

j_gene: TRBJ2-7
abundance: .
d_gene: TRBD1
v_gene: TRBV5-1
CDR3nt: TGCGCCAGCAGCTTGAGGCGGTACCCCGGGCAGGGGGCCTACGAGCAGTACTTC
CDR3aa: CASSLRRYPGQGAYEQYF

j_gene: TRBJ2-2
abundance: .
d_gene: .
v_gene: TRBV5-4
CDR3nt: TGTGCCAGCAGCTTGGCCGGGACAAACACCGGGGAGCTGTTTTTT
CDR3aa: CASSLAGTNTGELFF

j_gene: TRBJ1-2
abundance: .
d_gene: .
v_gene: TRBV6-5
CDR3nt: TGTGCCAGCAGTCCGCGAAGAGACAGCCTCTATGGCTACACCTTC
CDR3aa: CASSPRRDSLYGYTF

j_gene: TRBJ1-2
abundance: .
d_gene: .
v_gene: TRBV15
CDR3nt: TGTGCCACCAGCAGAGCAGGGTTCAACTATGGCTACACCTTC
CDR3aa: CATSRAGFNYGYTF

j_gene: TRBJ1-6
abundance: once
d_gene: TRBD1
v_gene: TRBV5-1
CDR3nt: TGCGCCAGCAGCACCCGACAGGGAAATTCACCCCTCCACTTT
CDR3aa: CASSTRQGNSPLHF

j_gene: TRBJ1-4
abundance: .
d_gene: .
v_gene: TRBV10-3
CDR3nt: TGTGCCATCAGTGAGTCGGCAACAACTAATGAAAAACTGTTTTTT
CDR3aa: CAISESATTNEKLFF

j_gene: TRBJ2-1
abundance: .
d_gene: TRBD2
v_gene: TRBV12-3/TRBV12-4
CDR3nt: TGTGCCGCGGGGCTAGCGGCGGACGATGAGCAGTTCTTC
CDR3aa: CAAGLAADDEQFF

j_gene: TRBJ1-1
abundance: once
d_gene: TRBD1
v_gene: TRBV7-6
CDR3nt: TGTGCCAGCAGCATAGGACAGGGATCGAACACTGAAGCTTTCTTT
CDR3aa: CASSIGQGSNTEAFF

j_gene: TRBJ1-3
abundance: .
d_gene: .
v_gene: TRBV10-1
CDR3nt: TGCGCCAGCCTTATCGGCAGGAGGTTTGGAAACACCATATATTTT
CDR3aa: CASLIGRRFGNTIYF

j_gene: TRBJ2-1
abundance: .
d_gene: .
v_gene: TRBV6-2/TRBV6-3
CDR3nt: TGTGCCAGCAGTTTAAGCGGTCCCTTCTACAATGAGCAGTTCTTC
CDR3aa: CASSLSGPFYNEQFF

j_gene: TRBJ2-7
abundance: .
d_gene: .
v_gene: TRBV7-2
CDR3nt: TGTGCCAGCAGCTTAAACGACGGAGGGACCTACGAGCAGTACTTC
CDR3aa: CASSLNDGGTYEQYF

j_gene: TRBJ1-2
abundance: .
d_gene: TRBD1
v_gene: TRBV27
CDR3nt: TGTGCCAGCAGTCGGGACAGGGCCAACTATGGCTACACCTTC
CDR3aa: CASSRDRANYGYTF

j_gene: TRBJ1-6
abundance: .
d_gene: .
v_gene: TRBV19
CDR3nt: TGTGCCAGTAGTATCAAGAGCTCCTATAATTCACCCCTCCACTTT
CDR3aa: CASSIKSSYNSPLHF

j_gene: TRBJ1-1
abundance: .
d_gene: .
v_gene: TRBV10-3
CDR3nt: TGTGCCATCAGTGGTATCGTCGGGGAAGCTTTCTTT
CDR3aa: CAISGIVGEAFF

j_gene: TRBJ2-7
abundance: .
d_gene: TRBD1
v_gene: TRBV28
CDR3nt: TGTGCCAGCAGACCACCGGGACAGGGGTTTGGCGAGCAGTACTTC
CDR3aa: CASRPPGQGFGEQYF

j_gene: TRBJ1-5
abundance: .
d_gene: .
v_gene: TRBV2
CDR3nt: TGTGCCAGCAGGGGGGACATAGGATATAGCAATCAGCCCCAGCATTTT
CDR3aa: CASRGDIGYSNQPQHF

j_gene: TRBJ2-7
abundance: .
d_gene: TRBD1
v_gene: TRBV10-3
CDR3nt: TGTGCCATCAGTGTCCGACAGGGTAGCTACGAGCAGTGCTTC
CDR3aa: CAISVRQGSYEQCF

j_gene: TRBJ2-1
abundance: .
d_gene: .
v_gene: TRBV7-2
CDR3nt: TGTGCCAGCAGCTTAGTTCACAGTTCATACAATGAGCAGTTCTTC
CDR3aa: CASSLVHSSYNEQFF

j_gene: TRBJ2-7
abundance: .
d_gene: TRBD1
v_gene: TRBV5-1
CDR3nt: TGCGCCAGCTCCCCGGGGACAGGGGGCTACGAGCAGTACTTC
CDR3aa: CASSPGTGGYEQYF

j_gene: TRBJ2-3
abundance: .
d_gene: TRBD2
v_gene: TRBV9
CDR3nt: TGTGCCAGCAGCGTAGGGGGAGCGGGGGGCACAGATACGCAGTATTTT
CDR3aa: CASSVGGAGGTDTQYF

j_gene: TRBJ2-7
abundance: .
d_gene: TRBD1
v_gene: TRBV4-3
CDR3nt: TGCGCCAGCAGCCACAGTCCGGACAGGGGCGAGCAGTACTTC
CDR3aa: CASSHSPDRGEQYF

j_gene: TRBJ1-3
abundance: .
d_gene: .
v_gene: TRBV18
CDR3nt: TGTGCCAGCTCACCGGAGGTTTCCGGAAACACCATATATTTT
CDR3aa: CASSPEVSGNTIYF

j_gene: TRBJ2-2
abundance: .
d_gene: TRBD2
v_gene: TRBV7-2
CDR3nt: TGTGCCAGCAGCTTCCGTGCGGGAGTGAACACCGGGGAGCTGTTTTTT
CDR3aa: CASSFRAGVNTGELFF

j_gene: TRBJ2-2
abundance: .
d_gene: .
v_gene: TRBV5-1
CDR3nt: TGCGCCAGCAGCACCGGACTAAGCACCGGGGAGCTGTTTTTT
CDR3aa: CASSTGLSTGELFF

j_gene: TRBJ2-7
abundance: .
d_gene: .
v_gene: TRBV4-3
CDR3nt: TGCGCCAGCAGTTCTGTGGGCAGGGGCTACGAGCAGTACTTC
CDR3aa: CASSSVGRGYEQYF

j_gene: TRBJ1-3
abundance: .
d_gene: .
v_gene: TRBV28
CDR3nt: TGTGCCAGCAGTTCATCTCCAGTCGCCAGCTCTGGAAACACCATATATTTT
CDR3aa: CASSSSPVASSGNTIYF

j_gene: TRBJ2-3
abundance: .
d_gene: TRBD1
v_gene: TRBV5-1
CDR3nt: TGCGCCAGCAGCCGGGGACAGGGCAACACAGATACGCAGTATTTT
CDR3aa: CASSRGQGNTDTQYF

j_gene: TRBJ1-1
abundance: .
d_gene: TRBD1
v_gene: TRBV5-4
CDR3nt: TGTGCCAGCAGCTTGGGGCTTGTTGGGACAGGGCCTGAAGCTTTCTTT
CDR3aa: CASSLGLVGTGPEAFF

j_gene: TRBJ2-7
abundance: .
d_gene: TRBD1
v_gene: TRBV20-1
CDR3nt: TGCAGTGCTAGTTCACCGGGACAGGGGAGCGAGCAGTACTTC
CDR3aa: CSASSPGQGSEQYF